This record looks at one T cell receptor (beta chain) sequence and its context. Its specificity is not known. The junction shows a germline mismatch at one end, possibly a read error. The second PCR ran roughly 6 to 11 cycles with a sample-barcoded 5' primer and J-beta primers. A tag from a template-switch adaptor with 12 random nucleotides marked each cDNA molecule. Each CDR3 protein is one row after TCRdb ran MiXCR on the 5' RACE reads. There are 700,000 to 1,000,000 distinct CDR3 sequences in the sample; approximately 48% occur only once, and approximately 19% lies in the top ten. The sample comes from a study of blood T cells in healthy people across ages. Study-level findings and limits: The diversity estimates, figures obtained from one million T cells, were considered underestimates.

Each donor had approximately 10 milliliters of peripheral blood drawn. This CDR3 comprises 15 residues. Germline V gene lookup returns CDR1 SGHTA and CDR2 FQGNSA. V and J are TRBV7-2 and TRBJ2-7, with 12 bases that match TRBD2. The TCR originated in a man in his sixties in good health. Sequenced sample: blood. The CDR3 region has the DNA TGTGCCAGCAGCGTCGGACTAGCGGGGATCTACGAGCAGCACTTC. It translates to CASSVGLAGIYEQHF. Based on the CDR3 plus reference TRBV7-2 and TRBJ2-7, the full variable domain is GAGVSQSPSNKVTEKGKDVELRCDPISGHTALYWYRQSLGQGLEFLIYFQGNSAPDKSGLPSDRFSAERTGGSVSTLTIQRTQQEDSAVYLCASSVGLAGIYEQHFGPGTRLTVT.